This paragraph covers one T cell receptor beta chain sequence. Its antigen is unidentified. This record belongs to a study of OX40 agonist ivuxolimab in advanced cancers. Study-wide points: Relative to CD4+ cells, CD8+ T cells on average had more expanded clones.

V was pared by 3 bases and J by 1 base, with 7 bases of the junction left unmatched. This CDR3 is built from 18 residues. Germline values: CDR1 ENHRY, CDR2 SYGVKD. Assay: immunoSEQ multiplex PCR; the TCRdb copy retains only in-frame clones and omits some. The repertoire holds approximately 70,000 clones, with 87% as singletons. Sample: CD4+ or CD8+ T cells sorted from blood, taken in a trial of the OX40 agonist ivuxolimab. The gene calls are TRBV10-3 and TRBJ2-6, with 9 bases that match TRBD2. This TCR came from an adult with an advanced solid tumor such as melanoma, head and neck, liver or kidney cancer. The CDR3 reads CAISEVLAGRSGANVLTF. In DNA, the CDR3 is TGTGCCATCAGTGAAGTTCTAGCGGGAAGGTCTGGGGCCAACGTCCTGACTTTC.